One and the same sample provided the 29 T cell receptor beta chains below, sequenced in a study of T cell responses to AZD1222 COVID-19 vaccine. Clones were read by immunoSEQ multiplex PCR, and TCRdb kept only the in-frame ones, dropping some. Altogether some 190,000 clones are present, approximately 91% being singletons, with the ten largest covering roughly 2%. The sample was peripheral blood, taken 28 days after the second AZD1222 dose. Receptors were obtained from an adult who received the AZD1222 COVID-19 vaccine.

This clone was seen only a few times. The V and J genes are TRBV6-5 and TRBJ1-3, with D tentatively TRBD1 (5 bases). This CDR3 comprises 14 residues. CDR1 MNHEY and CDR2 SVGAGI come from the germline V gene. Trimming stripped 6 bases from V and 0 bases from J, with 9 bases between. The DNA for the CDR3 is TGTGCCAGCAGCCCAGGGTCCTCTGGAAACACCATATATTTT. This gives the protein CASSPGSSGNTIYF.

The V gene is TRBV2, the J gene TRBJ2-1; TRBD1 might be the D (6 bases). The length of the CDR3 is 15 residues. CDR1 is SNHLY and CDR2 is FYNNEI in the germline V gene. With 4 bases removed from V and 8 bases from J, the gap between germline ends came to 18 bases. CDR3 in DNA: TGTGCCAGCAGTGGGGGGCTACCCCGGTCCCATGAGCAGTTCTTC. This translates into CASSGGLPRSHEQFF.

The chain has TRBV2 and TRBJ1-5; D unresolved. The CDR3 spans 13 residues. Germline assignment: CDR1 SNHLY and CDR2 FYNNEI. Trimming left V 3 bases short and J 4 bases short, with 7 bases between. The CDR3, as DNA: TGTGCCAGCAGTGACGTTACTAATCAGCCCCAGCATTTT. This sequence encodes CASSDVTNQPQHF. Variable domain in full (rest from reference TRBV2 and TRBJ1-5): EPEVTQTPSHQVTQMGQEVILRCVPISNHLYFYWYRQILGQKVEFLVSFYNNEISEKSEIFDDQFSVERPDGSNFTLKIRSTKLEDSAMYFCASSDVTNQPQHFGDGTRLSIL.

This chain links TRBV7-6 with TRBJ2-3, with 8 bases aligning to TRBD1. The CDR3 runs to 15 residues. Trimming took 3 bases from V and 4 from J; bases not matched to a gene: 6. Germline V gene sequence: CDR1 SGHVS, CDR2 FNYEAQ. This CDR3 reads CASSFGRGRADTQYF. DNA for the CDR3: TGTGCCAGCAGCTTCGGCAGGGGGCGTGCAGATACGCAGTATTTT.

The chain couples TRBV19 to TRBJ2-7; 14 bases fit TRBD2. Losses at the gene ends were 6 bases for V and 8 bases for J; bases not matched to a gene: 6. The germline gives CDR1 LNHDA, CDR2 SQIVND (reference sequence). This CDR3 comprises 14 residues. The CDR3 loop reads CASSGTSGGLKQYF. CDR3 coding DNA: TGTGCCAGTAGCGGGACTAGCGGGGGACTCAAGCAGTACTTC.

As regards this clone: Sequence at one end of the junction differs from germline and may be a read error. The chain employs TRBV11-3 and TRBJ2-1; D perhaps matches TRBD1 (7 bases). The CDR3 runs to 10 residues. Germline V gives CDR1 SGHNT, CDR2 YENEEA. The CDR3 here is CAPTPGGRLF. The CDR3 coding sequence is TGTGCCCCTACTCCAGGGGGGAGGCTCTTC.

The chain is built from TRBV7-9 and TRBJ2-2; D tentatively reads TRBD1 or TRBD2 (7 bases each). V was clipped by 3 bases and J by 6 bases, with 11 bases between them. CDR3 length equals 14 residues. The germline V gene encodes CDR1 SEHNR and CDR2 FQNEAQ (reference sequence). CDR3 bases: TGTGCCAGCAGCTTGCAGGGGGGGCCCGGGGAGCTGTTTTTT. Its translation: CASSLQGGPGELFF.

A single count supports this clone. This chain links TRBV3-1 (or the pseudogene TRBV3-2) with TRBJ2-7; D gene unclear. The germline V gene encodes CDR1 LGHDT and CDR2 YNNKEL (reference sequence). V gave up 1 base and J gave up 1 base, with 5 bases separating them. The CDR3 extends over 13 amino acids. CDR3 region: CASSQVASYEQYF. DNA of the CDR3: TGTGCCAGCAGCCAAGTAGCTTCCTACGAGCAGTACTTC.

A word on this clone: The same CDR3 also results from other DNA sequences found in this sample. This chain connects TRBV19 to TRBJ2-3; TRBD2 agrees at 9 bases. Germline V gene lookup returns CDR1 LNHDA and CDR2 SQIVND (reference sequence). The CDR3 runs 16 residues. J lost 0 bases, V lost 3 bases, and 4 bases had no gene match. This CDR3 reads CASSIGLAGSTDTQYF. The DNA of the CDR3 is TGTGCCAGTAGTATTGGGCTAGCGGGGAGCACAGATACGCAGTATTTT. Full variable domain (outside the CDR3, taken from reference TRBV19 and TRBJ2-3): DGGITQSPKYLFRKEGQNVTLSCEQNLNHDAMYWYRQDPGQGLRLIYYSQIVNDFQKGDIAEGYSVSREKKESFPLTVTSAQKNPTAFYLCASSIGLAGSTDTQYFGPGTRLTVL.

This clone was counted a single time. V gene TRBV28 combines with J gene TRBJ2-7, with D perhaps TRBD1 (6 bases). The CDR3 has 14 amino acids. The V gene lost 6 bases and the J gene lost 2 bases, with 14 bases spanning the gap. CDR1 MDHEN and CDR2 SYDVKM come from the germline V gene. CDR3 region: CASRTGTTTYEQYF. CDR3 coding DNA: TGTGCCAGCAGGACCGGGACAACAACCTACGAGCAGTACTTC.

The chain employs TRBV4-1 and TRBJ2-2; 8 bases are a match to TRBD1. The junction had 8 bases not matched to a gene; V was cut back by 3 bases and J by 2 bases. Germline assignment: CDR1 MGHRA and CDR2 YSYEKL. The CDR3 totals 17 residues. CDR3 bases: TGCGCCAGCAGCCACACTACCGGGACAGGAAACACCGGGGAGCTGTTTTTT. Its protein is CASSHTTGTGNTGELFF.

The genes are TRBV7-9 and TRBJ1-1; no firm D call. The V end was cut by 2 bases, the J end by 4 bases, with 5 bases between. Germline V CDR1 and CDR2: SEHNR, FQNEAQ (reference sequence). CDR3 length: 12 residues. The CDR3 is CASSLWGTEAFF. The CDR3 DNA reads as TGTGCCAGCAGCTTATGGGGCACTGAAGCTTTCTTT.

The chain links TRBV5-4 to TRBJ1-2; 12 bases are a match to TRBD1. The CDR3 is 15 residues long. J was trimmed by 3 bases and V by 3 bases; bases with no gene match: 3. Per the germline V gene, CDR1 is SGHNT and CDR2 is YYREEE (reference sequence). The CDR3 reads CASSWDRGLDYGYTF. The CDR3 nucleotides read TGTGCCAGCAGCTGGGACAGGGGGCTGGACTATGGCTACACCTTC.

The chain has TRBV5-8 and TRBJ1-2; no firm D call. V lost 1 base and J lost 6, with 13 bases in between. This CDR3 has 14 amino acids. CDR1 and CDR2 (germline): SGHTS, YDEGEE. This chain's CDR3 is CASSLRESSNGYTF. The CDR3 DNA reads TGTGCCAGCAGCTTGAGGGAGTCTAGCAATGGCTACACCTTC. Using reference TRBV5-8 and TRBJ1-2 for the parts outside the CDR3, the full variable domain is EAGVTQSPTHLIKTRGQQATLRCSPISGHTSVYWYQQALGLGLQFLLWYDEGEERNRGNFPPRFSGRQFPNYSSELNVNALELEDSALYLCASSLRESSNGYTFGSGTRLTVV.

This chain connects TRBV7-3 to TRBJ2-5; D not certain. Trimming removed 1 base at V and 1 base at J, with 4 bases between. The CDR3 sequence is 13 residues long. CDR1 is SGHTA, CDR2 FQGTGA, per germline. The CDR3 spells CASSLSLQETQYF. CDR3 nucleotides: TGTGCCAGCAGCTTAAGTCTCCAAGAGACCCAGTACTTC.

The CDR3 loop reads CASSPRDREAEQYF. As DNA, the CDR3 is TGTGCCAGCTCACCACGGGACAGGGAGGCCGAGCAGTACTTC. V and J are TRBV18 and TRBJ2-7; 9 bases match TRBD1. The CDR3 sequence is 14 residues long. The V segment lost 1 base and the J segment 6 bases; nucleotides outside the gene matches: 4. Germline V CDR1 and CDR2: KGHSH, LQKENI.

The chain combines TRBV9 with TRBJ1-1, with D uncertain. Germline assignment: CDR1 SGDLS and CDR2 YYNGEE. The CDR3 covers 14 residues. V lost 4 bases to trimming and J lost 1 base, with 11 bases between them. The CDR3 nucleotides read TGTGCCAGCAGCCCCGACTTTGGGAACACTGAAGCTTTCTTT. Protein sequence: CASSPDFGNTEAFF.

The J gene is TRBJ1-1, the V gene TRBV11-2; no clear D gene. Germline V gene sequence: CDR1 SGHAT, CDR2 FQNNGV. The V and J ends lost 3 bases and 0 bases respectively, with 5 bases between them. This CDR3 has 13 residues. The CDR3 is CASSFLMNTEAFF. Written as DNA, the CDR3 is TGTGCCAGCAGCTTTCTCATGAACACTGAAGCTTTCTTT.

This chain connects TRBV30 to TRBJ2-7; D perhaps matches TRBD1 (6 bases). Germline assignment: CDR1 GTSNPN and CDR2 SVGIG (reference sequence). The V and J ends lost 1 base and 9 bases respectively, with 13 bases between them. The CDR3 runs 12 residues. Here the CDR3 reads CAWSGTGTAQYF. The CDR3 DNA sequence: TGTGCCTGGAGTGGCACAGGGACCGCGCAGTACTTC.

J is TRBJ1-6 and V is TRBV3-1 (or the pseudogene TRBV3-2); D possibly corresponds to TRBD1 (5 bases). Germline V gene data show CDR1 as LGHDT and CDR2 as YNNKEL (reference sequence). The CDR3 contains 13 residues. Deletions cut 3 bases from V and 7 bases from J, with 7 bases between. CDR3: CASSHEGNSPLHF. The CDR3 bases are TGTGCCAGCAGCCATGAGGGGAATTCACCCCTCCACTTT.

The rearrangement links TRBV4-1 to TRBJ2-3; no definite D call. The CDR3 spans 16 residues. The V gene's germline CDR1 is MGHRA and CDR2 YSYEKL. Trimming took 0 bases from V and 8 from J, leaving 18 bases between them. This chain's CDR3 is CASSQESGVVGGTQYF. Here the CDR3 DNA reads TGCGCCAGCAGCCAAGAAAGTGGCGTAGTGGGCGGTACGCAGTATTTT.

V usage is TRBV27 and J usage is TRBJ2-1; TRBD2 matches 8 bases. The CDR3 loop spans 15 amino acids. Per the germline V gene, CDR1 is MNHEY and CDR2 is SMNVEV (reference sequence). V lost 2 bases, J lost 8 bases, and 8 bases stayed unmatched. DNA for the CDR3: TGTGCCAGCAGTTTAATACCGGGGGGGCTGTATGAGCAGTTCTTC. Translating gives CASSLIPGGLYEQFF.

The chain employs TRBV7-2 and TRBJ1-2; D unresolved. CDR1 and CDR2 from the germline V gene are SGHTA and FQGNSA. V was trimmed by 5 bases and J by 4 bases, leaving 14 bases between them. The CDR3 runs 14 residues. The CDR3 sequence is CASSPRLKSYGYTF. The DNA for the CDR3 is TGTGCCAGCAGCCCCCGACTTAAGAGCTATGGCTACACCTTC.

This sequence joins TRBV7-9 and TRBJ2-7; D gene ambiguous. The V end was cut by 5 bases, the J end by 4 bases, with 15 bases between. Germline CDR1 reads SEHNR; CDR2 reads FQNEAQ (reference sequence). The CDR3 contains 14 residues. The CDR3 coding sequence is TGTGCCAGCAGCCCGAAACGGGTCCCGTACGAGCAGTACTTC. Amino acids: CASSPKRVPYEQYF.

The V gene is TRBV18, the J gene TRBJ2-2; 8 bases are a match to TRBD1. The J segment lost 2 bases and the V segment lost 6 bases, leaving 5 bases of the junction unmatched. The CDR3 has 15 amino acids. Germline assignment: CDR1 KGHSH and CDR2 LQKENI. In DNA form, the CDR3 reads TGTGCCAGCTCTGAGGACAGGGTCAACACCGGGGAGCTGTTTTTT. Translating it yields CASSEDRVNTGELFF.

The rearrangement links TRBV9 to TRBJ2-5; 10 bases match TRBD2. The junction had 6 bases not matched to a gene; V was cut back by 0 bases and J by 1 base. Germline CDR1 and CDR2: SGDLS and YYNGEE. CDR3 size: 17 residues. In DNA, the CDR3 is TGTGCCAGCAGCGTAGGAGGACTAGCGGCCCTCCAAGAGACCCAGTACTTC. It specifies CASSVGGLAALQETQYF.

The V and J genes are TRBV5-4 and TRBJ1-1, with unresolved D. Germline loops: CDR1 SGHNT, CDR2 YYREEE (reference sequence). The CDR3 has 14 residues. Deletions cut 0 bases from V and 4 bases from J, with 10 bases between. This chain's CDR3 is CASSLGSLGTEAFF. The CDR3 DNA reads TGTGCCAGCAGCTTGGGGTCGCTGGGCACTGAAGCTTTCTTT.

This chain uses TRBV28 with TRBJ2-2; 7 bases fit TRBD2. CDR1 is MDHEN and CDR2 is SYDVKM in the germline V gene. The CDR3 is 15 amino acids. V dropped 6 bases and J dropped 1; count of bases not matched to a gene: 5. The CDR3 is CASRESGKNTGELFF. The CDR3 DNA follows: TGTGCCAGCAGGGAAAGCGGGAAGAACACCGGGGAGCTGTTTTTT. Looking up the rest from reference TRBV28 and TRBJ2-2 gives the full variable domain: DVKVTQSSRYLVKRTGEKVFLECVQDMDHENMFWYRQDPGLGLRLIYFSYDVKMKEKGDIPEGYSVSREKKERFSLILESASTNQTSMYLCASRESGKNTGELFFGEGSRLTVL.

This rearrangement joins TRBV19 to TRBJ1-6; D is ambiguous. The CDR3 has 12 residues. V lost 4 bases and J 10 bases, leaving 8 bases between the germline ends. Germline-derived CDR1 and CDR2 are LNHDA and SQIVND (reference sequence). The CDR3 DNA reads TGTGCCAGTAGTACGTCTAGGTCACCCCTCCACTTT. This codes for CASSTSRSPLHF.